This T cell receptor beta chain was profiled in a study of T cells in Graves' hyperthyroidism and ophthalmopathy. This clonotype was recorded many times. Template material for amplifying TCR beta CDR3 regions consisted of RNA transcripts. First-round RT-PCR of the TCR CDR3 relied on the HTBI primer set. One entry per CDR3 protein, called by TCRdb with MiXCR from the multiplex PCR reads. The table includes around 490,000 distinct CDR3 sequences, just under 20% detected once. Losses at the gene ends were 5 bases for V and 0 bases for J; bases not matched to a gene: 10. The CDR3 contains 17 residues. The V gene's germline CDR1 is MNHNS and CDR2 SASEGT.

The J gene is TRBJ2-3, the V gene TRBV6-1, with 8 nucleotides matching TRBD1. This clonotype originated in a man aged 40-49 years with Graves' ophthalmopathy. The specimen sequenced was blood. In nucleotides, the CDR3 is TGTGCCAGCAGTTCCGGACAGGGATCCTCTAGCACAGATACGCAGTATTTT. Translated: CASSSGQGSSSTDTQYF.